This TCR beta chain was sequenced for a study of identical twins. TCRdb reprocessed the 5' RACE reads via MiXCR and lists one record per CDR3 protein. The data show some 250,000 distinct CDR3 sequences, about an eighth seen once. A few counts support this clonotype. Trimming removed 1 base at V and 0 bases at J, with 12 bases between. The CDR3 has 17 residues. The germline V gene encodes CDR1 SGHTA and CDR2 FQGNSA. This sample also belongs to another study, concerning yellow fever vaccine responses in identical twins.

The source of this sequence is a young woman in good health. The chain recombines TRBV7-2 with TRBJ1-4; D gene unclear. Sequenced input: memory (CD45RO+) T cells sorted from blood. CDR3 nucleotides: TGTGCCAGCAGCTTAGGCCGAGGCTTTACAACTAATGAAAAACTGTTTTTT. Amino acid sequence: CASSLGRGFTTNEKLFF.